This entry concerns a single T cell receptor (beta chain). This receptor's antigen is unknown. The input lacks base qualities; no much larger clone sits a single base away. This specimen comes from a study of OX40 agonist ivuxolimab in advanced cancers. Concerning the study at large: Ivuxolimab was an agonistic, fully human IgG2 monoclonal antibody directed against OX40 (CD134), a costimulatory receptor. Of the approximately 54 patients in dose escalation, some 20 had hepatocellular carcinoma, some 15 had melanoma, 9 had renal cell carcinoma and 9 had head and neck cancer. Partial responses were achieved by three dose-escalation patients, of whom one had hepatocellular carcinoma and two had cutaneous melanoma. Intravenous ivuxolimab was administered to patients every 2 weeks at six dose levels: 0.01, 0.1, 0.3, 1.5, 3 and 10 mg/kg. Patients were allowed to have had prior anti-PD-1, anti-PD-L1 or anti-CTLA-4 therapy, and approximately 40% of the dose-escalation patients had been treated with checkpoint inhibitors. The dose-escalation cohort was about 83% male with a mean age of around 64 years, ranging from about 20 to 85. The purpose of peripheral TCRbeta sequencing was to test whether ivuxolimab changed TCR sequence diversity and led to clonal T-cell expansion. The paper reports the monotherapy dose-escalation portion (N = 52 patients) of the phase I ivuxolimab trial. Overall study results and their limits: Low levels of normalized T-cell clonal expansion were also seen in some patients who did not respond. At doses of 0.1 to 3.0 mg/kg, clonal expansion of both CD4+ and CD8+ blood T cells was observed from baseline to week 6. The antigen specificity of the peripheral T cells that underwent clonal expansion was not determined. In the 0.1-3.0 mg/kg groups, partial responders were among the patients with the lowest normalized peripheral clonal expansion, particularly in CD8+ T cells. After ivuxolimab, expanded clones were on average more numerous among CD8+ T cells than among CD4+ T cells.

Patients with a history of autoimmune disease or receiving systemic immunosuppression were excluded from the trial. Peripheral blood for TCR sequencing was drawn from every dose cohort at baseline, at cycle 4 day 1 and at cycle 7 day 1. The samples were drawn from a first-in-human, open-label, multicenter phase I dose-escalation trial of ivuxolimab. The trial enrolled adults with locally advanced or metastatic head and neck squamous cell, hepatocellular, melanoma or renal cell carcinoma. Before TCR sequencing, CD4+ T cells and CD8+ T cells were sorted from peripheral blood as separate populations. For sequencing of the TCRbeta CDR3 region, genomic DNA was extracted from the sorted cells. The immunoSEQ Assay was used for sequencing of TCRbeta CDR3 regions. Not all clones reach the TCRdb copy of this immuneACCESS table, which keeps in-frame sequences only. Checked studies attribute under half of the gap to unresolved V genes and leave the rest unexplained. The sample has about 72,000 clones on record, around 83% of them singletons. The ten largest clonotypes hold 2.5% of the sample.

Looking up the germline V gene (reference sequence) yields CDR1 GTSNPN and CDR2 SVGIG. The CDR3 starts with the cysteine, ends with the phenylalanine, and has 16 residues. Only the CDR3 portion is preserved as DNA: 48 bases, with reading frame beginning at the first base. The V end loses 1 base and the J end loses 3 bases, and a stretch of 18 bases separates them. The chain employs TRBV30 and TRBJ2-5, with a tentative D gene TRBD1 over 5 matching bases. The sequencing used CD4+ or CD8+ T cells sorted from blood, collected in a trial of the OX40 agonist ivuxolimab. This TCR derives from an adult with an advanced solid tumor such as melanoma, head and neck, liver or kidney cancer. The CDR3 has the sequence CAWSATTGWKEETQYF. Here is the DNA: TGTGCCTGGAGTGCGACAACAGGTTGGAAGGAAGAGACCCAGTACTTC. This CDR3, with the reference TRBV30 and TRBJ2-5 proteins standing in past its ends, gives the full variable domain SQTIHQWPATLVQPVGSPLSLECTVEGTSNPNLYWYRQAAGRGLQLLFYSVGIGQISSEVPQNLSASRPQDRQFILSSKKLLLSDSGFYLCAWSATTGWKEETQYFGPGTRLLVL.